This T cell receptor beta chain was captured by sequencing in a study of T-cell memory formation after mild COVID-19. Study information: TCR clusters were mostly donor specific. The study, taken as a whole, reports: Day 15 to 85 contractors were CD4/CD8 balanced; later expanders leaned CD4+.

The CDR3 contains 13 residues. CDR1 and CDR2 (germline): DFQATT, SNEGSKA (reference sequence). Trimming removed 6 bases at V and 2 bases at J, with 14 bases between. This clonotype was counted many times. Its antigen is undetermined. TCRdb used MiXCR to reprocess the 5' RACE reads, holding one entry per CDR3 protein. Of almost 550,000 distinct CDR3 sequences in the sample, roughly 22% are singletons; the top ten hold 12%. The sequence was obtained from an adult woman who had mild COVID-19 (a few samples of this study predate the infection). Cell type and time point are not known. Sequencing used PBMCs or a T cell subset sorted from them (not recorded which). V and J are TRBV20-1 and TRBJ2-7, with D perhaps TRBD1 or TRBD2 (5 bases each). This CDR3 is CSATGPATYEQYF. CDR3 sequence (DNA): TGCAGTGCAACGGGACCCGCGACCTACGAGCAGTACTTC.